The 22 T cell receptor beta chains below all came from one sample that was sequenced in a study of T cell repertoires in cytomegalovirus infection. Each CDR3 protein is one row after TCRdb ran MiXCR on the reads. The data contain about 490,000 distinct CDR3 sequences, about a quarter of them singletons. The source material was PBMCs. The receptors come from a human donor in good health (CMV status not recorded). Some clones in this sample may be carry-over from other donors' samples.

There are many counts of this clonotype. The V gene is TRBV12-3 or TRBV12-4, the J gene TRBJ1-6; 9 bases agree with TRBD1. Trimming took 7 bases from V and 10 from J; bases not matched to a gene: 11. This CDR3 is built from 15 residues. The CDR3: CASTPTGQGGSPLHF. The CDR3 DNA reads TGTGCCAGCACGCCGACGGGACAGGGAGGATCACCCCTCCACTTT.

A word on this clonotype: This may arise from a read error, as a much more abundant clone is one base away. This rearrangement joins TRBV14 to TRBJ2-7; D call uncertain. CDR1 is SGHDN, CDR2 FVKESK, per germline. The V end was cut by 3 bases, the J end by 4 bases, with 4 bases between. This CDR3 contains 11 residues. The CDR3: CASSQWYEQYF. In DNA form, the CDR3 reads TGTGCCAGCAGCCAGTGGTACGAGCAGTACTTC.

This clonotype occurred a few times. The chain employs TRBV4-1 and TRBJ1-1, with D hard to call. CDR1 and CDR2 from the germline V gene are MGHRA and YSYEKL. The CDR3 runs 14 residues. The V end was cut by 3 bases, the J end by 4 bases, with 12 bases between. The CDR3: CASSQAQMVTEAFF. The CDR3 nucleotides are TGCGCCAGCAGCCAGGCGCAAATGGTCACTGAAGCTTTCTTT.

The rearrangement uses TRBV20-1 and TRBJ2-4, with a possible D match to TRBD2 (5 bases). CDR3 length: 12 residues. V was pared by 3 bases and J by 3 bases, with 6 bases between. Germline V gene sequence: CDR1 DFQATT, CDR2 SNEGSKA (reference sequence). The CDR3 DNA is TGCAGTGCTAGCCGGGGCAAAAACATTCAGTACTTC. This gives the protein CSASRGKNIQYF.

Many counts were recorded for this clonotype. This chain joins TRBV7-2 and TRBJ2-1; TRBD2 matches at 8 bases. Germline V gives CDR1 SGHTA, CDR2 FQGNSA. This CDR3 has 17 amino acids. V was pared by 5 bases and J by 1 base, with 10 bases of the junction left unmatched. The CDR3 coding sequence is TGTGCCAGCAGCCCCTCCGGGGTAGCGGGGTCCTACAATGAGCAGTTCTTC. This translates into CASSPSGVAGSYNEQFF.

This clonotype was recorded a few times. The rearrangement links TRBV7-3 to TRBJ2-1, with 10 positions matching TRBD2. V shed 2 bases and J 5 bases; nucleotides not matched to a gene: 3. In germline, CDR1 is SGHTA, CDR2 FQGTGA. The CDR3 is 15 amino acids. The CDR3, as DNA: TGTGCCAGCAGCTTAGGGGGACTAGCGAACAATGAGCAGTTCTTC. Amino acids: CASSLGGLANNEQFF.

This clonotype appeared many times. V gene TRBV12-3 or TRBV12-4 combines with J gene TRBJ2-1, with TRBD1 matching over 9 bases. This CDR3 has 15 residues. V shed 5 bases, J shed 7 bases, and the junction held 9 bases outside the gene matches. The CDR3 bases are TGTGCCAGCAGTCCTAACAGGGGGCAGGTAAATGAGCAGTTCTTC. It yields the protein CASSPNRGQVNEQFF.

The table lists this clonotype with many counts. V gene TRBV7-2 combines with J gene TRBJ2-3; 8 bases align to TRBD2. V lost 8 bases, J lost 4 bases, and 11 bases stayed unmatched. Per the germline V gene, CDR1 is SGHTA and CDR2 is FQGNSA. The CDR3 length is 15 residues. In DNA, the CDR3 is TGTGCCAGCCTTGGAAGCGGGAGATCCTCAGATACGCAGTATTTT. As protein: CASLGSGRSSDTQYF.

The V call is TRBV5-6, the J call TRBJ2-1; 11 bases match TRBD2. The V segment lost 1 base and the J segment 9 bases; nucleotides outside the gene matches: 3. Germline lookup yields CDR1 SGHDT and CDR2 YYEEEE. This CDR3 contains 14 residues. This chain's CDR3 is CASSLSGTSGEQFF. For the CDR3, the DNA is TGTGCCAGCAGCTTGAGCGGGACTAGCGGTGAGCAGTTCTTC.

This clonotype has a handful of counts. The chain links TRBV6-2 or TRBV6-3 to TRBJ1-4; D possibly corresponds to TRBD1 (5 bases). Germline CDR1 and CDR2: MNHEY and SVGEGT. The V and J ends lost 6 bases and 5 bases respectively, with 25 bases between them. The CDR3 extends over 18 amino acids. CDR3 nucleotide sequence: TGTGCCAGCAGACCGGGACGGCTACCCACATTCTTAAATGAAAAACTGTTTTTT. It encodes CASRPGRLPTFLNEKLFF.

This clonotype was seen repeatedly, ten times or more. J is TRBJ2-5 and V is TRBV10-3, with TRBD2 matching over 7 bases. This CDR3 contains 15 residues. Per the germline V gene, CDR1 is ENHRY and CDR2 is SYGVKD. Germline trimming cut 3 bases from V and 3 bases from J; bases unmatched to any gene: 7. CDR3 coding DNA: TGTGCCATCAGTGACCCGGGACTACCGGAAGAGACCCAGTACTTC. It is translated as CAISDPGLPEETQYF.

Of note for this clonotype: An end of the junction does not agree with germline; a read error may underlie this. The chain combines TRBV5-4 with TRBJ1-1, with D uncertain. The CDR3 sequence is 13 residues long. Germline V gene sequence: CDR1 SGHNT, CDR2 YYREEE (reference sequence). The CDR3 DNA reads TGTGTCAGCAGCTTGGAGCCTAACACTGAAGCTTTCTTT. This translates into CVSSLEPNTEAFF.

In this sample, this clonotype turned up a few times. The J gene is TRBJ2-7, the V gene TRBV6-2 or TRBV6-3; D uncertain. V lost 2 bases, J lost 0 bases, and 5 bases lay in between. The CDR3 extends over 13 amino acids. Germline lookup yields CDR1 MNHEY and CDR2 SVGEGT. Written as DNA, the CDR3 is TGTGCCAGCAGTTACGGGAACTCCTACGAGCAGTACGTC. This encodes CASSYGNSYEQYV.

The rearrangement uses TRBV30 and TRBJ2-7, with unresolved D. This CDR3 region has 12 residues. Per germline, CDR1 GTSNPN and CDR2 SVGIG (reference sequence). The ends were cut back, 1 base at V and 2 bases at J, with 6 bases in the middle. In DNA, the CDR3 is TGTGCCTGGAGTGCAACCCCCTACGAGCAGTACGTC. Translation: CAWSATPYEQYV.

The genes are TRBV3-1 and TRBJ1-2; D is possibly TRBD1 (5 bases). V lost 1 base, J lost 5 bases, and 17 bases lay in between. This CDR3 is 16 amino acids long. The germline CDR1 and CDR2 sequences are LGHDT and YNNKEL (reference sequence). In nucleotides, the CDR3 is TGTGCCAGCAGCCAAGCTAACATGGCAGGGAGGTATGGCTACACCTTC. Residues: CASSQANMAGRYGYTF.

There are a few counts of this clonotype. This chain joins TRBV7-8 and TRBJ1-2; TRBD1 aligns across 7 bases. Trimming at V came to 4 bases and at J to 8 bases, leaving 10 bases not matched to a gene. The CDR3 has 14 amino acids. Germline CDR1 and CDR2: SGHVS and FQNEAQ. This CDR3 reads CASSSRGGDSGYTF. DNA for the CDR3: TGTGCCAGCAGCTCCAGGGGGGGCGATTCGGGCTACACCTTC.

V and J are TRBV6-5 and TRBJ2-3, with D unclear. V gave up 2 bases and J gave up 7 bases, with 13 bases separating them. Germline loops: CDR1 MNHEY, CDR2 SVGAGI. The CDR3 consists of 14 residues. The CDR3, as DNA: TGTGCCAGCAGTTACAAGATCCAAGGGAATACGCAGTATTTT. This encodes CASSYKIQGNTQYF.

This clonotype has just a few counts. This rearrangement joins TRBV20-1 to TRBJ2-5; D may match TRBD1 or TRBD2 (6 bases each). Trimming took off 1 base at V and 4 bases at J, with 28 bases between the two ends. The CDR3 totals 19 residues. The germline V gene has CDR1 DFQATT and CDR2 SNEGSKA (reference sequence). Here the CDR3 DNA reads TGCAGTGCTAGAGGGCCACCACTCCCAGAAGGAGGGGGACCAGAGACCCAGTACTTC. This codes for CSARGPPLPEGGGPETQYF.

This clonotype has just a few counts. The CDR3 protein is CASSLDRGGRGTDTQYF. CDR3 in DNA: TGTGCCAGCAGCTTAGATCGCGGGGGACGGGGCACAGATACGCAGTATTTT. The V gene is TRBV11-2, the J gene TRBJ2-3, with TRBD2 matching over 7 bases. Germline trimming cut 0 bases from V and 1 base from J; bases unmatched to any gene: 7. Germline-derived CDR1 and CDR2 are SGHAT and FQNNGV. The CDR3 sequence is 17 residues long. Combining the CDR3 with reference TRBV11-2 and TRBJ2-3 gives the whole variable domain EAGVAQSPRYKIIEKRQSVAFWCNPISGHATLYWYQQILGQGPKLLIQFQNNGVVDDSQLPKDRFSAERLKGVDSTLKIQPAKLEDSAVYLCASSLDRGGRGTDTQYFGPGTRLTVL.

V usage is TRBV19 and J usage is TRBJ2-5, with D maybe TRBD2 (6 bases). V lost 5 bases to trimming and J lost 5 bases, with 21 bases between them. Germline CDR1 LNHDA, CDR2 SQIVND (reference sequence). The CDR3 spans 16 residues. This chain's CDR3 is CASSADLGMGRETQYF. CDR3 nucleotide sequence: TGTGCCAGTAGTGCTGACCTGGGTATGGGGAGGGAGACCCAGTACTTC. The variable domain in full, with the rest retrieved from reference TRBV19 and TRBJ2-5, is DGGITQSPKYLFRKEGQNVTLSCEQNLNHDAMYWYRQDPGQGLRLIYYSQIVNDFQKGDIAEGYSVSREKKESFPLTVTSAQKNPTAFYLCASSADLGMGRETQYFGPGTRLLVL.

The rearrangement links TRBV29-1 to TRBJ2-1; possible D gene TRBD1, 6 bases. CDR1 is SQVTM and CDR2 is ANQGSEA in the germline V gene. Trimming stripped 5 bases from V and 9 bases from J, with 17 bases between. This CDR3 has 13 residues. DNA for the CDR3: TGCAGCGTTATCCTACAGGGTCGGAGTGAGCAGTTCTTC. Translated: CSVILQGRSEQFF.

This clonotype was seen only a few times. This chain connects TRBV4-2 to TRBJ2-1; 7 nucleotides match TRBD2. This CDR3 has 15 amino acids. The germline V gene has CDR1 LGHNA and CDR2 YNFKEQ. The trim removed 0 bases at V and 4 bases at J, leaving 3 bases unmatched. DNA of the CDR3: TGTGCCAGCAGCCAAGAGTCAGCGGGATACAATGAGCAGTTCTTC. Its protein product is CASSQESAGYNEQFF.